This T cell receptor beta chain was documented in a study of blood T cell repertoires in COVID-19 (dated by TCRdb to about 2020). Study-wide context: The collaborator samples originated in the United States, Italy and Spain and spanned the acute and convalescent phases of COVID-19. The prospective study material was composed of cDNA or gDNA derived from T cells, B-cell-depleted T cells, or PBMCs. The dataset comprised deeply sampled blood TCRbeta repertoires from subjects exposed to, actively infected with, or recovered from COVID-19. A freely available public database, intended as a resource for researchers studying the immune response to SARS-CoV-2, is where the repertoires were released. The samples were drawn from the first 160 participants of the ongoing ImmuneRACE study and from over a thousand subjects provided by 6 global collaborators. Sample metadata almost always included a de-identified subject ID, COVID-19 status, age in years and sex. HLA class I and class II types, where available, came from metadata supplied by the sample provider rather than from assay-based typing. Overall study results and their limits: How much clinical and demographic metadata was included differed by source and by participant, and the metadata was provided uncurated.

The immunoSEQ Assay, a bias-controlled multiplex PCR, was used to amplify TCRbeta CDR3 regions from genomic DNA. As for the original processing: Within the assay, amplification of reference gene primers was used to estimate how many nucleated cells each sample contained. To quantify the absolute abundance of each unique TCRbeta CDR3 rearrangement, sequence reads were collapsed and filtered. For each sample, productive Simpson clonality was calculated as the square root of Simpson's diversity index across productive rearrangements. As stored in TCRdb, this immuneACCESS dataset retains in-frame rearrangements with V and J assigned. A fraction of the clones does not appear; measured against another copy, unresolved V genes explain less than half of the discrepancy, and the remainder lacks a known reason. D and trimming come from the DNA, and the V and J calls and clone size come from that table. This sample has roughly 62,000 clones in its table, and just under 95% of those were observed once. Together, the top ten hold approximately 5% of the sample.

Measured from the cysteine to the phenylalanine, the CDR3 is 16 residues long. The kept DNA is CDR3 alone, 48 bases in frame from the first base. The germline V gene specifies MNHEY as CDR1 and SVGEGT as CDR2. V has 5 bases trimmed and J has 8 bases trimmed; junction bases matching no gene number 14. On this clone itself: This receptor's antigen is unknown. No per-base quality is available; no much larger clone lies one base away.

The collaborating institutions used their own protocols to collect whole blood in K2EDTA tubes. For TCRbeta analysis, collaborators shipped samples in one of three forms: frozen whole blood, isolated PBMCs, or DNA extracted from either of those sample types. The TCR was taken from a human donor in a cohort sampled during active COVID-19. The chain employs TRBV6-2 or TRBV6-3 and TRBJ1-4, and 7 junction bases match TRBD1. The source material was peripheral blood. The CDR3 corresponds to CASSRRVRDRREKLFF. The DNA is TGTGCCAGCAGTCGCCGTGTCCGGGACAGACGGGAAAAACTGTTTTTT.